The 17 T cell receptor beta chains presented below share a single source sample, sequenced in a study of PD-L1 blockade in urothelial cancer. As to time point: pretreatment peripheral blood. The assay was immunoSEQ multiplex PCR, and TCRdb's table has in-frame clones only and misses some. The sample shows about 95,000 clones, around 86% of them seen only once. Specimen: PBMCs, collected around atezolizumab (anti-PD-L1) treatment. The source is a man in his 60s with urothelial cancer.

Only one count was recorded for this clone. The chain links TRBV11-3 to TRBJ2-3; 8 bases are a match to TRBD1. J lost 2 bases, V lost 8 bases, and 3 bases had no gene match. This CDR3 comprises 13 residues. Germline CDR1 and CDR2: SGHNT and YENEEA. The CDR3 region is CASGQGDTDTQYF. DNA of the CDR3: TGTGCCAGCGGACAGGGAGACACAGATACGCAGTATTTT.

The J gene is TRBJ2-5, the V gene TRBV2; 7 nucleotides align to TRBD1. With V trimmed by 5 bases and J by 5 bases, 8 bases remained unmatched. This CDR3 region has 14 residues. Germline V lookup: CDR1 SNHLY, CDR2 FYNNEI. CDR3 coding DNA: TGTGCCAGCAGTTTTGACAGGGTCGGCGAGACCCAGTACTTC. Translation gives CASSFDRVGETQYF.

The J gene is TRBJ1-5, the V gene TRBV2; D unclear. Germline V gives CDR1 SNHLY, CDR2 FYNNEI. CDR3 length: 14 residues. Trimming left V 6 bases short and J 1 base short, with 10 bases between. In nucleotides, the CDR3 is TGTGCCAGCAGCATCGACGGGAGCAATCAGCCCCAGCATTTT. It translates to CASSIDGSNQPQHF.

The chain couples TRBV7-8 to TRBJ1-1, with 11 bases that match TRBD1. Trimming cost V 5 bases and J 8 bases; bases outside gene matches: 4. This CDR3 has 13 residues. Germline CDR1 reads SGHVS; CDR2 reads FQNEAQ. The CDR3 DNA reads as TGTGCCAGCAGCCCGGGACAGGGGGGCGAAGCTTTCTTT. Protein sequence: CASSPGQGGEAFF. The full variable domain, completed using reference TRBV7-8 and TRBJ1-1, is GAGVSQSPRYKVAKRGQDVALRCDPISGHVSLFWYQQALGQGPEFLTYFQNEAQLDKSGLPSDRFFAERPEGSVSTLKIQRTQQEDSAVYLCASSPGQGGEAFFGQGTRLTVV.

The V and J genes are TRBV9 and TRBJ1-2, with no clear D. Germline CDR1 is SGDLS and CDR2 is YYNGEE. The germline V and J ends were trimmed by 0 bases and 1 base, with 7 bases remaining between them. The CDR3 loop spans 14 amino acids. The CDR3 nucleotides are TGTGCCAGCAGCGTAGATTCCGGTAACTATGGCTACACCTTC. This sequence encodes CASSVDSGNYGYTF.

CDR3 sequence (DNA): TGTGCCAGCAGCTCGGAGTTGACGCAGTATTTT. Translated, it gives CASSSELTQYF. This chain links TRBV7-2 with TRBJ2-3; D unclear. Germline V lookup: CDR1 SGHTA, CDR2 FQGNSA. The CDR3 has 11 amino acids. V dropped 4 bases and J dropped 9 bases, with 8 bases sitting between them.

CDR3 loop: CASSYSGEGNQPQHF. For the CDR3, the DNA is TGTGCCAGCAGTTACTCGGGGGAGGGCAATCAGCCCCAGCATTTT. This chain links TRBV6-5 with TRBJ1-5; D is perhaps TRBD1 (5 bases). The germline gives CDR1 MNHEY, CDR2 SVGAGI. This CDR3 is 15 amino acids long. Trimming cost V 0 bases and J 2 bases, with 8 bases left between them.

This clone occurred once. This chain uses TRBV18 with TRBJ2-2; D is perhaps TRBD2 (7 bases). CDR1 and CDR2 from the germline V gene are KGHSH and LQKENI. This CDR3 region has 17 residues. Trimming removed 2 bases from V and 3 bases from J, with 16 bases in between. CDR3 coding DNA: TGTGCCAGCTCACCATGGGAGAAGGGGGGGGACACCGGGGAGCTGTTTTTT. Translated: CASSPWEKGGDTGELFF.

CDR3 region: CASSLGMRGKTRTDTEAFF. Written as DNA, the CDR3 is TGTGCCAGCAGTTTAGGGATGCGGGGGAAAACGCGTACCGACACTGAAGCTTTCTTT. The J gene is TRBJ1-1, the V gene TRBV27; tentative D call: TRBD1 (5 bases). Trimming stripped 2 bases from V and 3 bases from J, with 25 bases between. The CDR3 is 19 amino acids. The germline CDR1 and CDR2 sequences are MNHEY and SMNVEV (reference sequence).

The chain couples TRBV5-1 to TRBJ2-1, with D perhaps matching TRBD1 (6 bases). This CDR3 has 12 residues. Per the germline V gene, CDR1 is SGHRS and CDR2 is YFSETQ. V lost 4 bases and J lost 11, with 13 bases in between. The CDR3 protein is CASSSQGQKQFF. In DNA form, the CDR3 reads TGCGCCAGCAGCAGCCAAGGACAGAAGCAGTTCTTC.

The chain recombines TRBV5-5 with TRBJ2-1; TRBD2 matches 13 bases. Germline CDR1 is SGHKS and CDR2 is YYEKEE (reference sequence). Germline trimming cut 3 bases from V and 10 bases from J; bases unmatched to any gene: 4. The CDR3 consists of 14 residues. CDR3 nucleotide sequence: TGTGCCAGCAGCTCACTAGCGGGAGGGCAAGAGCAGTTCTTC. This translates into CASSSLAGGQEQFF.

The rearrangement joins TRBV6-5 to TRBJ2-7, with TRBD2 matching over 8 bases. J lost 2 bases, V lost 0 bases, and 6 bases had no gene match. Germline V gene sequence: CDR1 MNHEY, CDR2 SVGAGI. CDR3 length: 16 amino acids. In DNA form, the CDR3 reads TGTGCCAGCAGTTACTCCCCCGCGGGGGGCGCCTACGAGCAGTACTTC. Its protein is CASSYSPAGGAYEQYF.

The genes are TRBV27 and TRBJ2-5; 7 nucleotides match TRBD2. CDR3 size: 16 residues. V lost 6 bases and J lost 3; bases outside the gene matches: 13. CDR1 is MNHEY, CDR2 SMNVEV, per germline (reference sequence). The CDR3 nucleotides read TGTGCCAGCAGCTTCCAACCCCGTGGGAGGGAAGAGACCCAGTACTTC. Its protein product is CASSFQPRGREETQYF.

The CDR3 is CASRRDFSDNSPLHF. Written as DNA, the CDR3 is TGTGCCAGCAGGCGGGACTTCAGTGATAATTCACCCCTCCACTTT. The V and J genes are TRBV2 and TRBJ1-6; the D gene is possibly TRBD1 (5 bases). V lost 6 bases, J lost 5 bases, and 14 bases lay in between. This CDR3 spans 15 amino acids. Germline CDR1 and CDR2: SNHLY and FYNNEI. Based on the CDR3 plus reference TRBV2 and TRBJ1-6, the full variable domain is EPEVTQTPSHQVTQMGQEVILRCVPISNHLYFYWYRQILGQKVEFLVSFYNNEISEKSEIFDDQFSVERPDGSNFTLKIRSTKLEDSAMYFCASRRDFSDNSPLHFGNGTRLTVT.

J is TRBJ2-5 and V is TRBV11-2; TRBD2 agrees at 7 bases. Germline V gives CDR1 SGHAT, CDR2 FQNNGV. Losses at the gene ends were 1 base for V and 4 bases for J; bases not matched to a gene: 6. This CDR3 comprises 15 residues. The CDR3 loop is CASSLGGRAGETQYF. The CDR3 DNA follows: TGTGCCAGCAGCTTAGGTGGGAGGGCGGGAGAGACCCAGTACTTC.

The V and J genes are TRBV11-3 and TRBJ1-3, with D perhaps matching TRBD1 (5 bases). The V gene's germline CDR1 is SGHNT and CDR2 YENEEA. The CDR3 covers 15 residues. The V and J ends lost 3 bases and 4 bases respectively, with 13 bases between them. CDR3 bases: TGTGCCAGCAGCTTCAGCGGGACCCCCGGAAACACCATATATTTT. This sequence encodes CASSFSGTPGNTIYF. The full variable domain, completed using reference TRBV11-3 and TRBJ1-3, is EAGVVQSPRYKIIEKKQPVAFWCNPISGHNTLYWYLQNLGQGPELLIRYENEEAVDDSQLPKDRFSAERLKGVDSTLKIQPAELGDSAVYLCASSFSGTPGNTIYFGEGSWLTVV.

The chain uses TRBV28 and TRBJ2-5, with D tentatively TRBD1 (5 bases). The CDR3 contains 13 residues. Trimming removed 3 bases at V and 9 bases at J, with 14 bases between. From germline, CDR1 is MDHEN and CDR2 SYDVKM. DNA for the CDR3: TGTGCCAGCAGTTTTAGGGGCGATAGGGCCCAGTACTTC. Its translation: CASSFRGDRAQYF.